These 17 T cell receptor beta chains originate from one sample sequenced in a study of OX40 agonist ivuxolimab in advanced cancers. Libraries were prepared by immunoSEQ multiplex PCR; TCRdb keeps only in-frame clonotypes and omits some of them. The data contain about 34,000 clones, 89% of them singletons. The sequencing used CD4+ or CD8+ T cells sorted from blood, collected in a trial of the OX40 agonist ivuxolimab. These TCRs come from an adult with an advanced solid tumor such as melanoma, head and neck, liver or kidney cancer.

Here the CDR3 DNA reads TGTGCCTGGAGTGTCAGGGGTCGAGAGGCTTTCTTT. It yields the protein CAWSVRGREAFF. The J gene is TRBJ1-1, the V gene TRBV30, with D possibly matching TRBD1 (6 bases). This CDR3 region has 12 residues. Deletions cut 0 bases from V and 11 bases from J, with 13 bases between. Germline assignment: CDR1 GTSNPN and CDR2 SVGIG (reference sequence).

V is TRBV15 and J is TRBJ2-3; 9 nucleotides agree with TRBD1. The junction had 7 bases not matched to a gene; V was cut back by 8 bases and J by 4 bases. The CDR3 is 14 residues long. Germline V gene data show CDR1 as LNHNV and CDR2 as YYDKDF (reference sequence). DNA of the CDR3: TGTGCCACCCAAACAGGGGGCATGGCAGATACGCAGTATTTT. Translation gives CATQTGGMADTQYF.

This chain links TRBV6-5 with TRBJ1-2, with a possible D match to TRBD1 (5 bases). Trimming removed 2 bases at V and 6 bases at J, with 16 bases between. The CDR3 runs to 15 residues. CDR1 is MNHEY and CDR2 is SVGAGI in the germline V gene. CDR3 nucleotides: TGTGCCAGCAGTTACGAGCGGGGGGTATCGCATGGCTACACCTTC. It yields the protein CASSYERGVSHGYTF.

The chain is built from TRBV7-2 and TRBJ2-4; D is uncertain. Germline loops: CDR1 SGHTA, CDR2 FQGNSA. CDR3 length: 17 amino acids. The V gene lost 3 bases and the J gene lost 0 bases, with 15 bases spanning the gap. CDR3 nucleotides: TGTGCCAGCAGCTTTCCAATGAGCGTAACAGCCAAAAACATTCAGTACTTC. Its protein is CASSFPMSVTAKNIQYF.

The chain recombines TRBV5-1 with TRBJ1-4; 11 bases are a match to TRBD1. V trimming: 6 bases; J trimming: 7 bases; junction bases outside the gene matches: 17. CDR1 is SGHRS and CDR2 is YFSETQ in the germline V gene. The CDR3 runs to 18 residues. The CDR3 is CASNPYVGQGVLGEKLFF. The CDR3 DNA reads as TGCGCCAGCAACCCGTACGTGGGACAGGGGGTTTTGGGTGAAAAACTGTTTTTT.

The chain is built from TRBV9 and TRBJ1-4, with 10 bases lining up with TRBD1. Looked up from germline, CDR1 is SGDLS and CDR2 is YYNGEE. The V and J ends lost 0 bases and 7 bases, in that order; junction bases with no gene match: 3. This CDR3 has 15 residues. The CDR3 DNA is TGTGCCAGCAGCGTAGCCCGGGACAGGGGTGAAAAACTGTTTTTT. Encoded protein: CASSVARDRGEKLFF.

The rearrangement uses TRBV6-6 and TRBJ1-2; perhaps TRBD1 as D (5 bases). Germline CDR1 is MNHNY and CDR2 is SVGAGI (reference sequence). The germline V and J ends were trimmed by 5 bases and 6 bases, with 7 bases remaining between them. This CDR3 region has 11 residues. The CDR3 nucleotides are TGTGCCAGCAGTCACAGGAATGGCTACACCTTC. Translation gives CASSHRNGYTF.

This clone was counted a few times. This chain uses TRBV2 with TRBJ1-6; D call uncertain. This CDR3 has 13 residues. CDR1 SNHLY and CDR2 FYNNEI come from the germline V gene. The V gene lost 6 bases and the J gene lost 7 bases, with 10 bases spanning the gap. The CDR3 DNA reads TGTGCCAGCAGCGGGTATCCGAATTCACCCCTCCACTTT. Encoded protein: CASSGYPNSPLHF.

The genes are TRBV15 and TRBJ2-7, with 7 bases fitting TRBD2. The CDR3 spans 15 residues. Germline V gene data show CDR1 as LNHNV and CDR2 as YYDKDF (reference sequence). J gave up 0 bases and V 0 bases, and 2 bases lay outside the gene matches. CDR3 DNA sequence: TGTGCCACCAGCAGAGATCGCGGGAGCTCCTACGAGCAGTACTTC. This gives the protein CATSRDRGSSYEQYF.

This sequence joins TRBV18 and TRBJ1-5; TRBD1 is a possible D gene (6 bases). V was cut by 6 bases and J by 3 bases, with 12 bases left in between. CDR1 and CDR2 from the germline V gene are KGHSH and LQKENI. The CDR3 has 14 amino acids. CDR3 nucleotide sequence: TGTGCCAGCTCTCCAGGACAGTACAATCAGCCCCAGCATTTT. Translation: CASSPGQYNQPQHF.

V usage is TRBV14 and J usage is TRBJ2-5; D is uncertain. Trimming left V 1 base short and J 5 bases short, with 5 bases between. The CDR3 is 12 residues long. The V gene's germline CDR1 is SGHDN and CDR2 FVKESK. The CDR3 loop reads CASSQVGETQYF. The CDR3 bases are TGTGCCAGCAGCCAAGTTGGGGAGACCCAGTACTTC.

This sequence joins TRBV5-4 and TRBJ2-5, with TRBD2 identical over 7 bases. This CDR3 spans 14 amino acids. Germline CDR1 SGHNT, CDR2 YYREEE (reference sequence). V lost 4 bases to trimming and J lost 1 base; unmatched junction nucleotides: 4. The CDR3 sequence is CASSPPGGQETQYF. The DNA of the CDR3 is TGTGCCAGCAGCCCTCCGGGAGGCCAAGAGACCCAGTACTTC.

There are a few counts of this clone. The CDR3 is CASSGPFTEAFF. In nucleotides, the CDR3 is TGTGCCAGCAGTGGCCCCTTCACTGAAGCTTTCTTT. This rearrangement joins TRBV2 to TRBJ1-1; D is undetermined. CDR1 is SNHLY, CDR2 FYNNEI, per germline. The CDR3 has 12 residues. Trimming pared 4 bases from V and 4 bases from J, leaving 7 bases between.

CDR3 protein: CASSTSLMSPQHF. The CDR3 bases are TGCGCCAGCAGTACTTCACTGATGTCGCCCCAGCATTTT. J is TRBJ1-5 and V is TRBV10-1; D unresolved. In germline, CDR1 is WNHNN, CDR2 SYGVQD (reference sequence). Trimming shortened V by 5 bases and J by 9 bases, and 14 bases separated the two germline ends. The CDR3 totals 13 residues.

The chain has TRBV7-8 and TRBJ2-5; 16 nucleotides agree with TRBD2. The V gene's germline CDR1 is SGHVS and CDR2 FQNEAQ. Losses at the gene ends were 4 bases for V and 5 bases for J; bases not matched to a gene: 4. This CDR3 region has 16 residues. CDR3 sequence (DNA): TGTGCCAGCAGCTCCAAGGGACTAGCGGGAGGGGAGACCCAGTACTTC. Its translation: CASSSKGLAGGETQYF.

The V and J genes are TRBV2 and TRBJ2-1; 13 nucleotides match TRBD2. V was clipped by 5 bases and J by 3 bases; unmatched bases: 7. Germline values: CDR1 SNHLY, CDR2 FYNNEI. The CDR3 extends over 17 amino acids. Written as DNA, the CDR3 is TGTGCCAGCAGTCATCCGACTAGCGGGAGGTTCTACAATGAGCAGTTCTTC. This translates into CASSHPTSGRFYNEQFF. The whole variable domain, filled in from reference TRBV2 and TRBJ2-1, reads EPEVTQTPSHQVTQMGQEVILRCVPISNHLYFYWYRQILGQKVEFLVSFYNNEISEKSEIFDDQFSVERPDGSNFTLKIRSTKLEDSAMYFCASSHPTSGRFYNEQFFGPGTRLTVL.

The CDR3 DNA sequence: TGCAGCGTTGAGGGGAAGGACACTGAAGCTTTCTTT. Amino acids: CSVEGKDTEAFF. This chain uses TRBV29-1 with TRBJ1-1; D ambiguous. Germline V gives CDR1 SQVTM, CDR2 ANQGSEA. CDR3 length equals 12 residues. Trimming removed 3 bases at V and 3 bases at J, with 8 bases between.